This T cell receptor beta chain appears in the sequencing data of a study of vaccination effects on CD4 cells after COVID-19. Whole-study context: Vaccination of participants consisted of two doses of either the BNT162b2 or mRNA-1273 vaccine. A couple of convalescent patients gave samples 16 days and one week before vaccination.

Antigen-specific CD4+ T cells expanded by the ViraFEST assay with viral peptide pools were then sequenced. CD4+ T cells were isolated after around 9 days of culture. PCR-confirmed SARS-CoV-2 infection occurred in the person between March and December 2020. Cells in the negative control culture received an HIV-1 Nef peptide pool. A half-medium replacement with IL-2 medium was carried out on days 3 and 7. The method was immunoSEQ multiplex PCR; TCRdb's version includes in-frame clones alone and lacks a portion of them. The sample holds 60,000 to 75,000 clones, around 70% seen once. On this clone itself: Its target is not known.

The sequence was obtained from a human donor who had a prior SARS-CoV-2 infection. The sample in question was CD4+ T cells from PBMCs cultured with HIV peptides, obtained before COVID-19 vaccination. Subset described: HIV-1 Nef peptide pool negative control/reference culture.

DNA of the CDR3: TGTGCCAGCAGCCCTCGGACAGGCGATTACAATGAGCAGTTCTTC. This encodes CASSPRTGDYNEQFF. V usage is TRBV9 and J usage is TRBJ2-1; TRBD1 matches at 7 bases. J was trimmed by 4 bases and V by 4 bases; bases with no gene match: 8. Germline V gene sequence: CDR1 SGDLS, CDR2 YYNGEE. This CDR3 has 15 amino acids.